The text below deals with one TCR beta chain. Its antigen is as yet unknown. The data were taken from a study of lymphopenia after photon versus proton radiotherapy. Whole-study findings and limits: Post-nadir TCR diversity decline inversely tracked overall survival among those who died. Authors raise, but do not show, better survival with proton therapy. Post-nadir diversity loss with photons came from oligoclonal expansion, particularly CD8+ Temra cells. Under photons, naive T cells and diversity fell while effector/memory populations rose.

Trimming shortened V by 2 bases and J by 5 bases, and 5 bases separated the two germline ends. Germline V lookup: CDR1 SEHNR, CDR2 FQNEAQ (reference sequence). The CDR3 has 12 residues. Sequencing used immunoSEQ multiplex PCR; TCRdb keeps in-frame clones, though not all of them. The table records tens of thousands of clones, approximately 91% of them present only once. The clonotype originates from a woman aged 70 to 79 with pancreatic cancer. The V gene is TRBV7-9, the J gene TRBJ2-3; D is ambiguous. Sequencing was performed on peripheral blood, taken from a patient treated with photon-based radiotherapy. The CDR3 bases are TGTGCCAGCAGCTTATCCGGAGATACGCAGTATTTT. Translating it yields CASSLSGDTQYF. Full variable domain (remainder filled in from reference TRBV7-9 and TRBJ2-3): DTGVSQNPRHKITKRGQNVTFRCDPISEHNRLYWYRQTLGQGPEFLTYFQNEAQLEKSRLLSDRFSAERPKGSFSTLEIQRTEQGDSAMYLCASSLSGDTQYFGPGTRLTVL.